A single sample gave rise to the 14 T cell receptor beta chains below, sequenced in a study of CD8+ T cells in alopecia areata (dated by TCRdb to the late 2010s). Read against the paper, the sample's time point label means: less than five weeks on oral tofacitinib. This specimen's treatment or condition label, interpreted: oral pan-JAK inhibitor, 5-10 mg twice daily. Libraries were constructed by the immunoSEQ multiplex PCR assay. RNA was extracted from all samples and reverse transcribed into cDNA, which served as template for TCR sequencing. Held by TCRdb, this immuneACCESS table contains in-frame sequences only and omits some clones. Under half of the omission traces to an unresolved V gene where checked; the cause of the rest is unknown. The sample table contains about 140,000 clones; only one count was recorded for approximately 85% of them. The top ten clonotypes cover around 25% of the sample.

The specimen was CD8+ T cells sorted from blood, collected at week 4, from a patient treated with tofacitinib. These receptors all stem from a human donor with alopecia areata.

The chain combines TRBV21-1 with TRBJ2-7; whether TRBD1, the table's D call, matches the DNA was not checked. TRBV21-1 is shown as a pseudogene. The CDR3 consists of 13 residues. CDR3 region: CASSKATGYEQYF. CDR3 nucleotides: TGTGCCAGCAGCAAAGCGACAGGGTATGAGCAGTACTTC.

The CDR3 sequence: CATSREGGNQPQHF. DNA for the CDR3: TGTGCCACCAGCAGGGAAGGGGGGAATCAGCCCCAGCATTTT. V gene TRBV15 combines with J gene TRBJ1-5; TRBD1 is a possible D gene (6 bases). Germline CDR1 reads LNHNV; CDR2 reads YYDKDF (reference sequence). The V end was cut by 3 bases, the J end by 4 bases, with 10 bases between. CDR3 size: 14 residues. The variable domain in full, with the rest retrieved from reference TRBV15 and TRBJ1-5, is DAMVIQNPRYQVTQFGKPVTLSCSQTLNHNVMYWYQQKSSQAPKLLFHYYDKDFNNEADTPDNFQSRRPNTSFCFLDIRSPGLGDTAMYLCATSREGGNQPQHFGDGTRLSIL.

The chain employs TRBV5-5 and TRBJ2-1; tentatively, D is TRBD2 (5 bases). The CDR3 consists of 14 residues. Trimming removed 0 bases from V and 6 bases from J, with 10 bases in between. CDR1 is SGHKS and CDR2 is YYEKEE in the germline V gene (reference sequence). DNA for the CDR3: TGTGCCAGCAGCTTGGTCTTAGCGCCCAATGAGCAGTTCTTC. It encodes CASSLVLAPNEQFF.

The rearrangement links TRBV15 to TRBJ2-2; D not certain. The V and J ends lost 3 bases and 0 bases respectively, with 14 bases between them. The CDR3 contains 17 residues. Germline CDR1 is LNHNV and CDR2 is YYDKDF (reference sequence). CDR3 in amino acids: CATSSPSPDANTGELFF. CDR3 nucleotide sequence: TGTGCCACCAGCAGCCCCTCCCCAGACGCGAACACCGGGGAGCTGTTTTTT.

The CDR3 nucleotides are TGTGCCTGGAGTGTAGGGACAGGGAACAATGAGCAGTTCTTC. It codes for CAWSVGTGNNEQFF. The chain uses TRBV30 and TRBJ2-1; TRBD1 matches at 9 bases. With 0 bases clipped from V and 5 bases from J, the junction kept 2 bases outside the gene matches. The CDR3 covers 14 residues. Looked up from germline, CDR1 is GTSNPN and CDR2 is SVGIG (reference sequence). The variable domain in full, completed from reference TRBV30 and TRBJ2-1, reads SQTIHQWPATLVQPVGSPLSLECTVEGTSNPNLYWYRQAAGRGLQLLFYSVGIGQISSEVPQNLSASRPQDRQFILSSKKLLLSDSGFYLCAWSVGTGNNEQFFGPGTRLTVL.

CDR3 DNA sequence: TGTGCCAGCAGCTTATTAGGGACAGGGTTCTACGAGCAGTACTTC. This gives the protein CASSLLGTGFYEQYF. The chain uses TRBV7-8 and TRBJ2-7; 9 nucleotides line up with TRBD1. V was pared by 2 bases and J by 3 bases, with 5 bases of the junction left unmatched. The CDR3 loop spans 15 amino acids. Germline assignment: CDR1 SGHVS and CDR2 FQNEAQ.

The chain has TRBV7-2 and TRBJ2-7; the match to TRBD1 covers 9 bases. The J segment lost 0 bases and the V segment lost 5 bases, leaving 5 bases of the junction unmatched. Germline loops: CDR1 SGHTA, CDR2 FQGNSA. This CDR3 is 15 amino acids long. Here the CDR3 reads CASSPGTGISYEQYF. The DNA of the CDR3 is TGTGCCAGCAGCCCCGGGACAGGGATCTCCTACGAGCAGTACTTC. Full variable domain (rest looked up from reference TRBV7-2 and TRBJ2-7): GAGVSQSPSNKVTEKGKDVELRCDPISGHTALYWYRQSLGQGLEFLIYFQGNSAPDKSGLPSDRFSAERTGGSVSTLTIQRTQQEDSAVYLCASSPGTGISYEQYFGPGTRLTVT.

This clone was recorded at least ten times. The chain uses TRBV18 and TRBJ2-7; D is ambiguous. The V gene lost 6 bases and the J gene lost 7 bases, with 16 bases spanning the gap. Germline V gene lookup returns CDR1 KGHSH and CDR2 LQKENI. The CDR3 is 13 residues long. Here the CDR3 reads CASSQSGPWEQYF. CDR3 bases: TGTGCCAGCTCCCAATCTGGGCCATGGGAGCAGTACTTC.

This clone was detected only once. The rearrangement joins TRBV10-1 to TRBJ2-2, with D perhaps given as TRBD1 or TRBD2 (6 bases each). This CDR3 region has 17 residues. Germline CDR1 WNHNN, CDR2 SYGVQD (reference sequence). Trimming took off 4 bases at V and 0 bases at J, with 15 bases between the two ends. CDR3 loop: CASSGTRGLANTGELFF. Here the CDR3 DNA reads TGCGCCAGCAGTGGGACCCGGGGGCTCGCGAACACCGGGGAGCTGTTTTTT.

The CDR3: CASGAGELYEQYF. DNA for the CDR3: TGTGCCAGCGGGGCGGGGGAGCTATACGAGCAGTACTTC. The chain couples TRBV6-5 to TRBJ2-7; 7 bases match TRBD2. The CDR3 extends over 13 amino acids. The germline V gene has CDR1 MNHEY and CDR2 SVGAGI. V shed 8 bases, J shed 4 bases, and the junction held 8 bases outside the gene matches.

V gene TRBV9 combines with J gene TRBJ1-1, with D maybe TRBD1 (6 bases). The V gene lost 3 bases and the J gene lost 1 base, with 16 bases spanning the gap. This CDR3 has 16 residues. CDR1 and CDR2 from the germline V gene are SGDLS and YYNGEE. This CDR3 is CASSADNGGANTEAFF. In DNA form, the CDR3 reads TGTGCCAGCAGCGCAGACAATGGGGGGGCGAACACTGAAGCTTTCTTT.

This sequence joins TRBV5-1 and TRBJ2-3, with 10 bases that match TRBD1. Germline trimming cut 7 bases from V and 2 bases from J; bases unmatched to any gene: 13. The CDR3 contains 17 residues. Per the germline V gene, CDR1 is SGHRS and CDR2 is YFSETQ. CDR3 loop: CASGDRKGQGYTDTQYF. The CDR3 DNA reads TGCGCCAGCGGGGACCGTAAGGGACAGGGGTACACAGATACGCAGTATTTT. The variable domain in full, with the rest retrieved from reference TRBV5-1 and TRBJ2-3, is KAGVTQTPRYLIKTRGQQVTLSCSPISGHRSVSWYQQTPGQGLQFLFEYFSETQRNKGNFPGRFSGRQFSNSRSEMNVSTLELGDSALYLCASGDRKGQGYTDTQYFGPGTRLTVL.

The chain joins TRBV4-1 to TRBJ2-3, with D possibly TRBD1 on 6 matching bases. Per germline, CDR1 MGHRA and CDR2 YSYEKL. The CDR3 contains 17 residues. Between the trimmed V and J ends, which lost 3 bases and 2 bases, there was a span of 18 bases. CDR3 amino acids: CASSQAWTVTHTDTQYF. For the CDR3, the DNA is TGCGCCAGCAGCCAGGCGTGGACAGTTACCCACACAGATACGCAGTATTTT.

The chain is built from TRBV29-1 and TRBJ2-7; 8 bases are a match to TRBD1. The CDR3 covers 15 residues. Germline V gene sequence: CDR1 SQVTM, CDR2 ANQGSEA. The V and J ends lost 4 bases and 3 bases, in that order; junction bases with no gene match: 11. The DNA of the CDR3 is TGCAGCGTTGGACAGGGGTCGACTCTTGGCTACGAGCAGTACTTC. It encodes CSVGQGSTLGYEQYF.